This T cell receptor beta chain was profiled in a study of blood T cell repertoires in COVID-19. Study information: Sites in the United States, Italy and Spain provided acute and convalescent COVID-19 samples. In each case, the material was cDNA or gDNA derived from T cells, B-cell-depleted T cells, or PBMCs.

In the authors' workflow: Counts of nucleated cells, estimated from reference gene primer amplification, were obtained. Only in-frame clones appear in the TCRdb table, and some are missing; sequencing was by immunoSEQ multiplex PCR. V, J and clone size are taken as reported in that table, and D and trimming were inferred from the DNA itself. The table records roughly 15,000 clones, roughly three quarters of them present only once. The material sequenced was peripheral blood. The sequence was collected from a man between 65 and 85 years old with active or convalescent COVID-19.

The CDR3 spells CASSLDGGITDTQYF. As DNA, the CDR3 is TGTGCCAGCAGCTTAGACGGGGGGATCACAGATACGCAGTATTTT. This chain uses TRBV7-2 with TRBJ2-3; TRBD2 agrees at 7 bases. V gave up 1 base and J gave up 2 bases; unmatched junction bases: 3. The V gene's germline CDR1 is SGHTA and CDR2 FQGNSA. The CDR3 is 15 residues long.